This T cell receptor beta chain originates from a study of shared clonotypes between healthy human individuals. Across the whole study: Donor ages ranged 18 to 49 years: a couple of women, a few men.

Per the original data handling: Filtering of immunoSEQ junctional sequences could not match full-length read filtering. Profiling relied on immunoSEQ multiplex PCR, and the TCRdb table lists in-frame clones only, not all of them. That table gives V, J and clone size, and the DNA gave D and trimming. The sample yields about 1.1 million clones, around 82% seen once. As for this clone: Its antigen is not identified.

General observations from the study: How much donors shared clonotypes was expected to be affected by sequencing depth.

Sequenced input: memory CD4+ T cells from PBMCs. The subset denotes: CD45RA-negative fraction. The sequence derives from a man aged 18 to 30 in good health. Some clones in this sample may be carry-over from other donors' samples.

CDR3 in DNA: TGTGCCAGCAGTACAGCGTCCTTCCTTAGCAATCAGCCCCAGCATTTT. This sequence encodes CASSTASFLSNQPQHF. The J gene is TRBJ1-5, the V gene TRBV28; D remains ambiguous. This CDR3 region has 16 residues. CDR1 is MDHEN and CDR2 is SYDVKM in the germline V gene. The V gene lost 5 bases and the J gene lost 0 bases, with 14 bases spanning the gap. The full variable domain, rest sourced from reference TRBV28 and TRBJ1-5, is DVKVTQSSRYLVKRTGEKVFLECVQDMDHENMFWYRQDPGLGLRLIYFSYDVKMKEKGDIPEGYSVSREKKERFSLILESASTNQTSMYLCASSTASFLSNQPQHFGDGTRLSIL.